This T cell receptor (beta chain) was sequenced for a study of cytomegalovirus exposure and HLA in healthy donors. On this clone itself: Its antigen is undetermined.

Findings of the study overall: The authors later linked a missense DCLRE1C variant to TCR beta V- and J-gene trimming. While the bulk of TCR sequences proved rare, some public TCRs turned up in many donors.

The CDR3 contains 17 residues. A multiplex PCR was run with 60 Vbeta primers and 13 Jbeta primers. The table came from immunoSEQ multiplex PCR; TCRdb's copy has only in-frame clones and leaves some out. This sample has 130,000 or so clones, with 75% to 90% found just once. The V gene is TRBV21-1, the J gene TRBJ1-2; TRBD1, the table's D call, lacks a check against the DNA. TRBV21-1 is flagged as a pseudogene. Sequencing was performed on PBMCs. The receptor was derived from a man aged 25 to 40 in good health and CMV-seronegative. The CDR3 region has the DNA TGTGCCAGCAGCAATGACAGGGGAGCCTTTGACAACTATGGCTACACCTTC. Its translation: CASSNDRGAFDNYGYTF.